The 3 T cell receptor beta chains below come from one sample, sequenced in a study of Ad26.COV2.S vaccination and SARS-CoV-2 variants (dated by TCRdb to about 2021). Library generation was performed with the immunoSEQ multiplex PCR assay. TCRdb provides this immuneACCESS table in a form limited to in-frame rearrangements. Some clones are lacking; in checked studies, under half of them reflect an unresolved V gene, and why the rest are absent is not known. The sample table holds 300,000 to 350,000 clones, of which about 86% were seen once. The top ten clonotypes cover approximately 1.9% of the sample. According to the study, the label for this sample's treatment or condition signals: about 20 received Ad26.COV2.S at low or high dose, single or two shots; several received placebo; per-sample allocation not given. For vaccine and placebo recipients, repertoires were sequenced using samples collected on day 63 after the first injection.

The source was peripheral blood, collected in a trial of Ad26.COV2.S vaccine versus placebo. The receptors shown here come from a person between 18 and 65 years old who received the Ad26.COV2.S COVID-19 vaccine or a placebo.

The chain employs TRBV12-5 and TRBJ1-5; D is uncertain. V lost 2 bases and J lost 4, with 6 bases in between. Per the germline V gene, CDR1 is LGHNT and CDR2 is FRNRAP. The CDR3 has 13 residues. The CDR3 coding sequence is TGTGCTAGTGGTTTGCGAGGAAATCAGCCCCAGCATTTT. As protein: CASGLRGNQPQHF.

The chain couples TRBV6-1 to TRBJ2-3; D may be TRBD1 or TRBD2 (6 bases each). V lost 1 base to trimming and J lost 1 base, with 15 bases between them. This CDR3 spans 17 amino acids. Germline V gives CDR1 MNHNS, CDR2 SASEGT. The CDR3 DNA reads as TGTGCCAGCAGTGAAGGTAACGGGGGCGGGGGCACAGATACGCAGTATTTT. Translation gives CASSEGNGGGGTDTQYF.

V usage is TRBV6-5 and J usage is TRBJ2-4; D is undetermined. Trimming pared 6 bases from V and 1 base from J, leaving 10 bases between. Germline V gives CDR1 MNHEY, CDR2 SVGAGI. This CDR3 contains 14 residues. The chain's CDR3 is CASRAVGAKNIQYF. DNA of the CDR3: TGTGCCAGCAGGGCAGTTGGGGCCAAAAACATTCAGTACTTC.